This T cell receptor (beta chain) was obtained from a study of blood T cell repertoires in COVID-19. Study at large: Samples taken during acute and convalescent COVID-19 were collected in the United States, Italy and Spain.

Seattle participants joined during active infection and were tracked over time. This CDR3 spans 12 amino acids. With 3 bases removed from V and 10 bases from J, the gap between germline ends came to 15 bases. Germline CDR1 reads GTSNPN; CDR2 reads SVGIG (reference sequence). Under the authors' procedure: Reference gene primer amplification in the assay estimated nucleated cell counts. Assay used: immunoSEQ multiplex PCR; TCRdb lists only in-frame clones, some missing. That table is the source of V, J and clone size, and D and trimming were worked out from the DNA. The sample has fewer than 200,000 clones, 87% seen once.

The rearrangement uses TRBV30 and TRBJ1-1; maybe TRBD1 (6 bases). Sample: peripheral blood. The origin of this receptor is a woman in her sixties or seventies with COVID-19, enrolled during active disease. The DNA for the CDR3 is TGTGCCTGGAGGGACGATACAGGGAGAGCTTTCTTT. Its translation: CAWRDDTGRAFF. Full variable domain (missing parts from reference TRBV30 and TRBJ1-1): SQTIHQWPATLVQPVGSPLSLECTVEGTSNPNLYWYRQAAGRGLQLLFYSVGIGQISSEVPQNLSASRPQDRQFILSSKKLLLSDSGFYLCAWRDDTGRAFFGQGTRLTVV.